This T cell receptor (beta chain) was documented in a study of early T cells in non-severe SARS-CoV-2 infection. Trimming stripped 2 bases from V and 2 bases from J, with 7 bases between. CDR3 length: 13 amino acids. Germline assignment: CDR1 MDHEN and CDR2 SYDVKM. The sample holds a few counts of this clonotype. TCRdb analysed the 5' RACE reads with MiXCR anew, one entry per CDR3 protein. The sample shows more than 65,000 distinct CDR3 sequences, over 10% of them seen only once. This clonotype originated in an adult who was a healthcare worker with PCR-confirmed SARS-CoV-2 infection or an uninfected control (not recorded which). Sequenced here: whole blood, sampled at baseline. The chain is built from TRBV28 and TRBJ2-7, with D perhaps matching TRBD1 (6 bases). The CDR3 is CASSLGQPYEQYF. In DNA form, the CDR3 reads TGTGCCAGCAGTTTAGGACAGCCCTACGAGCAGTACTTC.